This TCR beta chain came from a study of T cell repertoires in cytomegalovirus infection. About the research overall: Public TCR beta signature analysis indicated the presence of both CMV infection and matching HLA type.

This clonotype has a count of ten or more. The antigen remains unidentified. Study findings and constraints: What dominated the ex vivo response were HLA-C-restricted CMV-specific TCR beta clonotypes. The study identified carriers of CMV plus the relevant HLA from cumulative public TCR beta family frequency.

Germline CDR1 reads MDHEN; CDR2 reads SYDVKM. The CDR3 contains 15 residues. Trimming pared 4 bases from V and 2 bases from J, leaving 13 bases between. Each CDR3 protein is one row after TCRdb ran MiXCR on the reads. Among almost 500,000 distinct CDR3 sequences listed, roughly 12% were seen once. This rearrangement joins TRBV28 to TRBJ2-3; tentatively, D is TRBD1 (6 bases). What was sequenced was PBMCs. This clonotype was obtained from a human donor in good health (CMV status not recorded). Some clones in this sample may be carry-over from other donors' samples. The CDR3 coding sequence is TGTGCCAGCAGTTCATACAGGGACCCCACAGATACGCAGTATTTT. This gives the protein CASSSYRDPTDTQYF.